Included here is one T cell receptor beta chain sequence, with context. This record belongs to a study of CD8 T cells in Susac syndrome. From blood CD8+ and CD4+ T cells, the TCR beta chain was sequenced. Reverse transcription of about 0.45 to 1 ug RNA was performed with random hexamers. TCRdb recomputed calls from the immunoSEQ multiplex PCR reads with MiXCR, one row per CDR3 protein. Here the sample spans under 90,000 distinct CDR3 sequences, roughly 91% being singletons. This CDR3 is built from 17 residues. V lost 3 bases and J lost 2, with 17 bases in between. Looked up from germline, CDR1 is LNHDA and CDR2 is SQIVND (reference sequence).

Sequencing used CD4+ T cells from PBMCs. This sequence was found in a human donor with Susac syndrome. J is TRBJ2-1 and V is TRBV19; no firm D call. The CDR3 DNA reads TGTGCCAGTAGTATTTCTCTAGATTGGCAGCCCTACAATGAGCAGTTCTTC. Protein: CASSISLDWQPYNEQFF. Combining the CDR3 with reference TRBV19 and TRBJ2-1 gives the whole variable domain DGGITQSPKYLFRKEGQNVTLSCEQNLNHDAMYWYRQDPGQGLRLIYYSQIVNDFQKGDIAEGYSVSREKKESFPLTVTSAQKNPTAFYLCASSISLDWQPYNEQFFGPGTRLTVL.